The rows below give T cell receptor beta chains drawn from one sample of a study of blood T cell repertoires in COVID-19. Sequenced by immunoSEQ multiplex PCR; TCRdb stores in-frame clones only, minus some. The sample records some 240,000 clones, more than 75% being singletons. Sequenced: peripheral blood. These receptors were taken from a woman aged 60-70 years with active or convalescent COVID-19. Each CDR3 is given with its conserved first and last residue. D genes are given only for firm matches. Rows may omit the clone size; those that give it use once, few, many or a size class.

clone_size	v_call	d_call	j_call	cdr3_nt	cdr3_aa
.	TRBV14	TRBD1	TRBJ1-1	TGTGCCAGCAGCCCACAGGGGTACACTGAAGCTTTCTTT	CASSPQGYTEAFF
.	TRBV7-8	TRBD2	TRBJ2-2	TGTGCCAGCAGCGTATTAGCGGGGGCCCTCACCGGGGAGCTGTTTTTT	CASSVLAGALTGELFF
.	TRBV2	.	TRBJ1-4	TGTGCCAGCAGGGTCGCCCTTATGGACCGGCAGGGCAATGAAAAACTGTTTTTT	CASRVALMDRQGNEKLFF
.	TRBV2	TRBD1	TRBJ1-2	TGTGCCAGCAGTGATGCCGGGACAGTCTATGGCTACACCTTC	CASSDAGTVYGYTF
.	TRBV19	TRBD2	TRBJ2-5	TGTGCCAGTACCAAGAGGGGACTAGCGGGGGGGCCGCGGGAGACCCAGTACTTC	CASTKRGLAGGPRETQYF
.	TRBV9	.	TRBJ2-2	TGTGCCAGCAGCGTCGTGGGGCGCACCGGGGAGCTGTTTTTT	CASSVVGRTGELFF
few	TRBV18	TRBD1	TRBJ1-2	TGTGCCAGCTCACCCGGGACAGACGGCTATGGCTACACCTTC	CASSPGTDGYGYTF
.	TRBV2	.	TRBJ1-2	TGTGCCAGCAGTAACAGGGAATCGGGTGGCTACACCTTC	CASSNRESGGYTF
many	TRBV6-5	TRBD1	TRBJ1-5	TGTGCCAGCAGTACAGGGGGCTTTCAGCCCCAGCATTTT	CASSTGGFQPQHF
.	TRBV10-3	TRBD1	TRBJ1-2	TGTGCCATCAAGGGGGCAGAGGGTGCGTCTAACTATGGCTACACCTTC	CAIKGAEGASNYGYTF
.	TRBV10-3	TRBD1	TRBJ2-2	TGTGCCATCAGTGCGATCCCGGGACAGATAGGCGGGGAGCTGTTTTTT	CAISAIPGQIGGELFF
.	TRBV6-5	TRBD1	TRBJ1-4	TGTGCCAGCAGTAAACAGGGGGCGCAGGGTGAAAAACTGTTTTTT	CASSKQGAQGEKLFF
.	TRBV2	TRBD1	TRBJ1-1	TGTGCCAGCAGCCCGGGACAGGGGGTGAGGTCTGAAGCTTTCTTT	CASSPGQGVRSEAFF
.	TRBV2	TRBD1	TRBJ1-1	TGTGCCAGCAGTGCGTTGGGGACAGGGCGGAAGTGGGCTTTCTTT	CASSALGTGRKWAFF
.	TRBV9	TRBD1	TRBJ1-6	TGTGCCAGCAGCGCGGGACAGGGAGGGACCCTCCACTTT	CASSAGQGGTLHF
.	TRBV29-1	.	TRBJ2-7	TGCAGCGTTGTGGGGGGGGCGAACTACGAGCAGTACTTC	CSVVGGANYEQYF
.	TRBV4-3	TRBD2	TRBJ2-2	TGCGCCAGCAGCCAAGGGACTAGCGCCACCGGGGAGCTGTTTTTT	CASSQGTSATGELFF
.	TRBV10-2	TRBD1	TRBJ1-1	TGCGCCAGCAGACTGGGACAGGGGGTCACTGAAGCTTTCTTT	CASRLGQGVTEAFF
few	TRBV5-1	TRBD2	TRBJ2-2	TGCGCCAGCAGCTATAGCGGGGGGAGTACCGGGGAGCTGTTTTTT	CASSYSGGSTGELFF
.	TRBV6-6	TRBD1	TRBJ1-2	TGTGCCAGCAGTTACGCGACAGGGACGGGCTACACCTTC	CASSYATGTGYTF
.	TRBV2	.	TRBJ2-5	TGTGCCAGCAGTGCACTCAAAGCCCGGTACTTC	CASSALKARYF
.	TRBV5-8	TRBD2	TRBJ2-1	TGTGCCAGCCTAAATTGGCGCGGGGGGGCTAATGAGCAGTTCTTC	CASLNWRGGANEQFF
.	TRBV15	.	TRBJ1-5	TGTGCCACCAGCAGGCGCGGGGGGAGCAATCAGCCCCAGCATTTT	CATSRRGGSNQPQHF
.	TRBV5-1	.	TRBJ1-6	TGCGCCAGCAGCTTGGCCCTAAATTCACCCCTCCACTTT	CASSLALNSPLHF
few	TRBV10-3	.	TRBJ2-3	TGTGCCATCAGTGAGTCGACTGGCACAGATACGCAGTATTTT	CAISESTGTDTQYF
.	TRBV3-1/TRBV3-2	.	TRBJ1-2	TGTGCCAGCAGCCGTTTACAGGCTAACTATGGCTACACCTTC	CASSRLQANYGYTF
.	TRBV10-2	.	TRBJ2-7	TGCGCCAGCATCGATAGCGTCTCCTACGAGCAGTACTTC	CASIDSVSYEQYF